The subject of this entry is one TCR beta chain. Its antigen is not identified. The source of the sample is a study of shared clonotypes between healthy human individuals. General observations from the study: Few donors restricted represented genetic and exposure-history diversity.

Repertoires were generated with immunoSEQ multiplex PCR, while TCRdb's copy carries only in-frame clones and drops some. The sample records 2,500,000 or so clones, roughly nine tenths being singletons. This CDR3 spans 15 amino acids. The germline gives CDR1 SGHTA, CDR2 FQGNSA. Deletions cut 5 bases from V and 1 base from J, with 14 bases between. The specimen was naive CD4+ T cells sorted from blood. Indicated subset: CD45RA+ positively selected. This clonotype originated in a man between 18 and 29 years old in good health. The rearrangement links TRBV7-2 to TRBJ1-1; tentatively, D is TRBD1 (5 bases). The CDR3 nucleotides read TGTGCCAGCAGCCCCGGAGGGGTGGGGAACACTGAAGCTTTCTTT. Protein product: CASSPGGVGNTEAFF.